The clone carrying this T cell receptor (beta chain) has a handful of counts. Its antigen is unidentified. Single viable CD3+CD4+CD8-CD45RO+ cells were sorted as the memory CD4+ T cells. Here immunoSEQ multiplex PCR was the method, and the copy in TCRdb shows in-frame clones only, minus some. This repertoire shows some 58,000 clones, 70% to 80% found once; its top ten account for 0.88%. The sample belongs to a study of memory CD4+ T cells and cytomegalovirus serostatus. Study-wide results and limits: Each of 65 to 70 CMV-associated TCRbeta sequences occurred in one to five individuals.

V gave up 4 bases and J gave up 1 base, with 10 bases separating them. In germline, CDR1 is SNHLY, CDR2 FYNNEI. CDR3 length: 15 residues. This TCR derives from an adult in good health and CMV-seronegative. The chain links TRBV2 to TRBJ2-2; D uncertain. Sequenced material: memory CD4+ T cells from blood. CDR3 in amino acids: CASSGGSENTGELFF. DNA of the CDR3: TGTGCCAGCAGTGGAGGAAGCGAGAACACCGGGGAGCTGTTTTTT.